Described below is a single T cell receptor beta chain sequence and its context. As yet, its antigen is unknown. The missing CDR3 end, 3 residues past where the read stops, is filled in from the germline J gene. Trimming removed 2 bases from V and 8 bases from J; junction bases left unmatched: 2. Germline values: CDR1 SGHTA, CDR2 FQGNSA. This CDR3 has 13 residues. The sample is drawn from a study of T cells in women clearing cervical HPV infection. On the study more broadly: Controls gave blood once infection was undetectable; cases at lesion identification.

The method was immunoSEQ multiplex PCR; TCRdb's version includes in-frame clones alone and lacks a portion of them. The sample table includes about 36,000 clones. General observations from the study: CIN3+ cases had significantly higher TCR repertoire richness than controls, but evenness did not differ.

V usage is TRBV7-2 and J usage is TRBJ2-2; 7 bases align to TRBD1. This clonotype was obtained from a woman between 18 and 75 years old with a cervical HPV16 infection that either progressed to CIN3+ or cleared (not recorded which). Sample: blood buffy coat. CDR3 residues: CASSLRGPGELFF. Partial CDR3 DNA: TGTGCCAGCAGCTTAAGGGGGCCTGGGGAG.